This T cell receptor beta chain came from a study of OX40 agonist ivuxolimab in advanced cancers. Study details: Head and neck, renal cell, melanoma or hepatocellular carcinoma were the cancers that dose-escalation patients had.

Remarks on this clone: The antigen is not known.

CDR1 and CDR2 (germline): SNHLY, FYNNEI. Trimming shortened V by 0 bases and J by 4 bases, and 16 bases separated the two germline ends. The CDR3 is 16 amino acids. Blood specimens came from baseline, cycle 4 day 1, and cycle 7 day 1. Clones were read by immunoSEQ multiplex PCR, and TCRdb kept only the in-frame ones, dropping some. Among 68,000 or so clones listed, roughly 85% were seen once. Whole-study results and caveats: On average, a greater number of expanded clones characterised CD8+ T cells relative to CD4+.

The sequence came from an adult with an advanced solid tumor such as melanoma, head and neck, liver or kidney cancer. This sample comprised CD4+ or CD8+ T cells sorted from blood, obtained in a trial of the OX40 agonist ivuxolimab. The V gene is TRBV2, the J gene TRBJ2-7, with D perhaps TRBD2 (5 bases). CDR3 amino acids: CASSEAGGSHPYEQYF. The CDR3 bases are TGTGCCAGCAGTGAAGCAGGAGGCTCCCACCCGTACGAGCAGTACTTC.